This entry features one T cell receptor (beta chain) sequence. No cognate antigen has been identified for it. The record has no base qualities; no much larger clone is one base away. This specimen comes from a study of CD8 T cells in Susac syndrome (dated by TCRdb to between 2019 and 2020). Study-wide context: Among the Susac syndrome patients who were sequenced, clinically active disease was present in six and clinical remission was observed in fewer than 10. At blood withdrawal, Susac syndrome patients were either therapy-naive, taking corticosteroids (in some cases with IVIg as well), or taking IVIg alone. The study used repertoire sequencing to test whether antigen drove CD8+ T cell activation and differentiation in Susac syndrome. The paper as a whole reports these results and caveats: In patients with Susac syndrome, the CD4+ T cell repertoire showed no detectable clonal expansion. The TCR sequencing and HLA analysis was acknowledged to have included a relatively small number of individuals.

CDR1 SGHTA and CDR2 FQGNSA were looked up in the germline V gene. From its cysteine to its phenylalanine, the CDR3 spans 15 amino acids. Only CDR3 DNA remains: 45 bases, in frame from the first base. V lost 5 bases and J lost 6 bases, and the count of bases not matched to a germline gene is 8. Peripheral blood CD8+ and CD4+ T cells from healthy donors, Susac syndrome patients and multiple sclerosis patients were profiled using high-throughput TCR beta sequencing. The Susac syndrome patients fulfilled recently defined diagnostic criteria for definite or probable disease. Bulk CD8+ and CD4+ T cells were purified magnetically by negative isolation, whereas CD8+ TEMRA cells were enriched by FACS. Blood was drawn into EDTA tubes, processed within 24 hours, and PBMCs were isolated by density gradient centrifugation. PBMCs intended for TCR sequencing were cryopreserved in liquid nitrogen and thawed later in a water bath at 37 degrees C. Purity of sorted or isolated CD4+, CD8+ and CD8+ TEMRA cells was at least 90%.

RNA was extracted using the RNeasy kit, and about 0.5 to 1 ug of the RNA was reverse transcribed with random hexamers. The immunoSEQ multiplex PCR assay, which covers 54 Vbeta and 13 Jbeta segments, was used to amplify TCR beta CDR3 regions. PCR amplification bias was corrected by using a synthetic template baseline for primer optimization and computational correction. Per the original workflow: Reads were annotated to V, D and J genes according to IMGT and were analyzed with immunoSEQ Analyzer, with only productive sequences retained. To calculate clonality, Shannon entropy was normalized by log2 of the number of productive unique sequences and then subtracted from one. For each patient and control, public and private clones were evaluated within the 100 most prevalent clones. Clones were defined as Susac-specific if absent from the healthy and MS cohorts, from 1052 published viral clones and from other ImmuneACCESS disease sequences. TCRdb trimmed the raw reads at Q25, called clones with MiXCR and kept productive beta chains. Here each entry gathers all rows of one CDR3 protein and keeps the most common genes and DNA. TCRdb, not the authors, supplied the V and J calls. This sample is represented by 170,000 or so distinct CDR3 sequences; roughly 95% of them were singletons. Around 0.12% of the sample rests with the top ten.

This TCR came from a human donor with Susac syndrome. Material for sequencing was CD4+ T cells from PBMCs. The receptor chain draws on TRBV7-2 and TRBJ2-7, with 12 central nucleotides matching TRBD1. CDR3 region: CASSLSRDRGREQYF. DNA sequence: TGTGCCAGCAGCCTAAGCCGGGACAGGGGGCGCGAGCAGTACTTC.